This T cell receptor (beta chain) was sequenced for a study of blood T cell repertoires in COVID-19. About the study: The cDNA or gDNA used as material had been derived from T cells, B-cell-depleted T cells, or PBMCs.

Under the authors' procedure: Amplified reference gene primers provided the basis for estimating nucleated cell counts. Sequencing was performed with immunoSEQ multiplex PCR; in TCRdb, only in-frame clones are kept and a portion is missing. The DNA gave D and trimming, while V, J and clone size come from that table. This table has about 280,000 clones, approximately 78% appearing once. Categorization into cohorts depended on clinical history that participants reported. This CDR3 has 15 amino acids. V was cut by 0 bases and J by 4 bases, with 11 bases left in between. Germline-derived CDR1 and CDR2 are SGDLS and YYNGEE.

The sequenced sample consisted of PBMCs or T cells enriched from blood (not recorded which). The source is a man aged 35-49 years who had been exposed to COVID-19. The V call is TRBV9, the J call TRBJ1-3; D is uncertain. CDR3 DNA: TGTGCCAGCAGCGTAGCGGGGAAATTGGGAAACACCATATATTTT. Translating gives CASSVAGKLGNTIYF.